What follows is one T cell receptor (beta chain) and its context. The germline V gene has CDR1 ENHRY and CDR2 SYGVKD. J lost 5 bases, V lost 3 bases, and 4 bases had no gene match. CDR3 size: 14 residues. Assay: immunoSEQ multiplex PCR; the TCRdb copy retains only in-frame clones and omits some. Here the sample spans approximately 31,000 clones, roughly 91% being singletons. These data belong to a study of T cell changes during pregnancy in multiple sclerosis. The receptor's source is a female donor with multiple sclerosis, enrolled in a pregnancy study. The rearrangement links TRBV10-3 to TRBJ2-3; 8 bases line up with TRBD2. The sequencing used CD4+ T cells from peripheral blood mononuclear cells, collected in the second trimester of pregnancy. As DNA, the CDR3 is TGTGCCATCAGTGACGCGGGGGGCCTAGATACGCAGTATTTT. Its translation is CAISDAGGLDTQYF.